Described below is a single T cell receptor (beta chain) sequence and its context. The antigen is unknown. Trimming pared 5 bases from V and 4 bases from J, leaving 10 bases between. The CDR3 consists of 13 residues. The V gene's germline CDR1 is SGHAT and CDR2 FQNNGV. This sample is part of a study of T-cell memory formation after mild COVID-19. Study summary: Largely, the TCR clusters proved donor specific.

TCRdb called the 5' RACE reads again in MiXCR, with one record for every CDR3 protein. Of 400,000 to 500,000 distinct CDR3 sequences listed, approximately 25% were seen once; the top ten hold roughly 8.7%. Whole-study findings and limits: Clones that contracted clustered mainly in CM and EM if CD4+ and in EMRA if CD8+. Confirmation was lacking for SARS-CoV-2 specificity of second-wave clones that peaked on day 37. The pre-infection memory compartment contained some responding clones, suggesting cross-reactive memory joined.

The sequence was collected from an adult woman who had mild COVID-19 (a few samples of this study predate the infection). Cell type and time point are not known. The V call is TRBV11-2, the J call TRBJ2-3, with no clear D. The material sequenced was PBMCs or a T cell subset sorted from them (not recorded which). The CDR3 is CASSGSSADTQYF. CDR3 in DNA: TGTGCCAGCAGCGGAAGTAGTGCAGATACGCAGTATTTT. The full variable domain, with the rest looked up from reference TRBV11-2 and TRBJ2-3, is EAGVAQSPRYKIIEKRQSVAFWCNPISGHATLYWYQQILGQGPKLLIQFQNNGVVDDSQLPKDRFSAERLKGVDSTLKIQPAKLEDSAVYLCASSGSSADTQYFGPGTRLTVL.